The entry below gives a single T cell receptor (beta chain) sequence along with its context. Its antigen is as yet unknown. This record comes from a study of T cell repertoires in cytomegalovirus infection. Overall study: Both a matching HLA type and CMV infection were indicated by public TCR beta signatures.

Each CDR3 protein gets one entry after TCRdb re-called the reads with MiXCR. Here the sample spans around 740,000 distinct CDR3 sequences, less than 40% being singletons. Study-level results: Identification of carriers of CMV plus the relevant HLA was achieved through cumulative public TCR beta family frequency.

CDR3 size: 16 residues. Trimming left V 6 bases short and J 6 bases short, with 21 bases between. The V gene's germline CDR1 is MNHNS and CDR2 SASEGT. Material: PBMCs. This clonotype originated in a human donor in good health (CMV status not recorded). Some clones in this sample may be carry-over from other donors' samples. V gene TRBV6-1 combines with J gene TRBJ2-1; D may be TRBD2 (6 bases). The chain's CDR3 is CASSHGWTGVVNEQFF. The CDR3 DNA follows: TGTGCCAGCAGCCACGGATGGACGGGAGTGGTCAATGAGCAGTTCTTC.